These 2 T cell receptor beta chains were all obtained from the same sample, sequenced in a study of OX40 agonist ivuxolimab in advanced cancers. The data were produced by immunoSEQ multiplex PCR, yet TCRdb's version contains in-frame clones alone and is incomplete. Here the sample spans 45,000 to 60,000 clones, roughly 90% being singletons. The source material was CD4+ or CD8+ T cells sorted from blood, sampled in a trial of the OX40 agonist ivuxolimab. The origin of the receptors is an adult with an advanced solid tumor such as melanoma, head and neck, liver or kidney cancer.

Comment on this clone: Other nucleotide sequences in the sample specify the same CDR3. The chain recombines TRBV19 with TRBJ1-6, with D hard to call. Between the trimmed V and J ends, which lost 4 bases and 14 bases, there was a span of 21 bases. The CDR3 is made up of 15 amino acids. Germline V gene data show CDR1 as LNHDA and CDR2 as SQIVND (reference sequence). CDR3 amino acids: CASSSLERSTRALHF. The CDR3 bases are TGTGCCAGTAGTAGTCTGGAGCGGTCCACGAGGGCCCTCCACTTT.

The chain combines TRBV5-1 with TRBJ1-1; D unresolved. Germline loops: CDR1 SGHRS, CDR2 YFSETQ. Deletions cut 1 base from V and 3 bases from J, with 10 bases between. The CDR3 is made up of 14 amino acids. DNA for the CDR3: TGCGCCAGCAGCTTGCTGGGTGAGGACACTGAAGCTTTCTTT. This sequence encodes CASSLLGEDTEAFF.